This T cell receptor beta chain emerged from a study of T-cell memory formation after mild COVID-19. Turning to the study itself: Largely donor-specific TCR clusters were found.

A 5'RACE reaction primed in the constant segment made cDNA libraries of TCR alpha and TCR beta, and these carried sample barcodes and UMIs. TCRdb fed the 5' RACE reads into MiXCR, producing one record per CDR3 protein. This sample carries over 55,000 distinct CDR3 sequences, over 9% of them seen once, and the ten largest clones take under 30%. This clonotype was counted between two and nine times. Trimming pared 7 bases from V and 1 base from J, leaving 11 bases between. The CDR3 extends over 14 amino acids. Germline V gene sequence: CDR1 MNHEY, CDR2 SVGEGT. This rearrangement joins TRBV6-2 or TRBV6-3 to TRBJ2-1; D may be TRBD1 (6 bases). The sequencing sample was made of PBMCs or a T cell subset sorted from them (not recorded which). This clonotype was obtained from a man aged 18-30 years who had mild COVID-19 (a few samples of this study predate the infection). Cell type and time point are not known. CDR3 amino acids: CASNKQGSYNEQFF. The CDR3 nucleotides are TGTGCCAGCAACAAACAGGGATCCTACAATGAGCAGTTCTTC.